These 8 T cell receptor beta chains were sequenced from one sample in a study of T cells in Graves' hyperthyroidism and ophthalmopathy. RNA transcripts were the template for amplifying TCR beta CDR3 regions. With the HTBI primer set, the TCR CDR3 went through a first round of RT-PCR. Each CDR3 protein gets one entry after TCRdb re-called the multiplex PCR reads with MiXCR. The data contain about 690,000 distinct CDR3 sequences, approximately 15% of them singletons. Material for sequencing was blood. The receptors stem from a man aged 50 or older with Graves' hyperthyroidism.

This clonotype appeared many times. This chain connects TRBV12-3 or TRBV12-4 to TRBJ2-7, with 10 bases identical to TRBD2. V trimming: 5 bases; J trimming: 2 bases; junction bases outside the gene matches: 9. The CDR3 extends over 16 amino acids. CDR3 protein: CASSKAGGPSTYEQYF. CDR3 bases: TGTGCCAGCAGTAAAGCGGGAGGGCCTTCCACCTACGAGCAGTACTTC.

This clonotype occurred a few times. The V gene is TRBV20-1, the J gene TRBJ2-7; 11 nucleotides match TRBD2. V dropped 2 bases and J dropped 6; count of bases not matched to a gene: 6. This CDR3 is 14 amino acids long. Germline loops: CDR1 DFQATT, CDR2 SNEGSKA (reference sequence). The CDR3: CSARPGLAVSEQYF. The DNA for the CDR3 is TGCAGTGCTAGACCGGGACTAGCGGTGTCCGAGCAGTACTTC.

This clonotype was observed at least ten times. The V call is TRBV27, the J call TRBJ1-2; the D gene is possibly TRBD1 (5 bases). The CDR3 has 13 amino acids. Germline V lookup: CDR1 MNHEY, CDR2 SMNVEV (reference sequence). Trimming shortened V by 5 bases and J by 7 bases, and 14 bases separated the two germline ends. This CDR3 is CASSPGPSCGYTF. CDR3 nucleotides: TGTGCCAGCAGTCCGGGACCGTCCTGTGGCTACACCTTC.

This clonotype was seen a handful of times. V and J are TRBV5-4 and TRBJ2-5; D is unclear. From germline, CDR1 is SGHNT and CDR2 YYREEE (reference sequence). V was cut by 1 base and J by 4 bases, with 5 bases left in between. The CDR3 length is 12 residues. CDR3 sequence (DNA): TGTGCCAGCAGCTTGTCGTCAGAGACCCAGTACTTC. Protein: CASSLSSETQYF.

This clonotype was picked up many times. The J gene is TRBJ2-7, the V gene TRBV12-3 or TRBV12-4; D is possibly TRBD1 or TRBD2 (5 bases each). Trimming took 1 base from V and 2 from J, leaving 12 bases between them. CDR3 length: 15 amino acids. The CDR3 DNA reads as TGTGCCAGCAGTTTAGGGGGGAATCCTACCTACGAGCAGTACTTC. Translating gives CASSLGGNPTYEQYF.

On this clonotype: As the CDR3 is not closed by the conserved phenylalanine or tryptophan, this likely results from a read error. The CDR3 loop is CASSLGRGRNNSPLHL. The CDR3, as DNA: TGTGCCAGCAGTTTGGGGAGGGGGCGGAATAATTCACCCCTCCACCTT. The V and J genes are TRBV12-3 or TRBV12-4 and TRBJ1-6; TRBD1 agrees at 7 bases. The CDR3 runs to 16 residues. The V and J ends lost 3 bases and 5 bases, in that order; junction bases with no gene match: 7.

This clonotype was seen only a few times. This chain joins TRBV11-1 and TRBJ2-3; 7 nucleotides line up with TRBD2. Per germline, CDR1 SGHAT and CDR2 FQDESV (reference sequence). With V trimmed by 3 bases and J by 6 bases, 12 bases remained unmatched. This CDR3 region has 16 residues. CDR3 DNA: TGTGCCAGCAGCTTTCTTAAGGGCGGGAGAGTTGATACGCAGTATTTT. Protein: CASSFLKGGRVDTQYF.

In DNA, the CDR3 is TGTGCCACCTTGAGAGGAGCGGGAGGGCGAGACATTCAGTACTTC. It yields the protein CATLRGAGGRDIQYF. The V and J genes are TRBV6-8 and TRBJ2-4; TRBD2 matches 10 bases. The ends lost 10 bases at V and 8 bases at J; junction bases unmatched: 14. The germline V gene encodes CDR1 MNHGY and CDR2 SAAAGT. This CDR3 comprises 15 residues.